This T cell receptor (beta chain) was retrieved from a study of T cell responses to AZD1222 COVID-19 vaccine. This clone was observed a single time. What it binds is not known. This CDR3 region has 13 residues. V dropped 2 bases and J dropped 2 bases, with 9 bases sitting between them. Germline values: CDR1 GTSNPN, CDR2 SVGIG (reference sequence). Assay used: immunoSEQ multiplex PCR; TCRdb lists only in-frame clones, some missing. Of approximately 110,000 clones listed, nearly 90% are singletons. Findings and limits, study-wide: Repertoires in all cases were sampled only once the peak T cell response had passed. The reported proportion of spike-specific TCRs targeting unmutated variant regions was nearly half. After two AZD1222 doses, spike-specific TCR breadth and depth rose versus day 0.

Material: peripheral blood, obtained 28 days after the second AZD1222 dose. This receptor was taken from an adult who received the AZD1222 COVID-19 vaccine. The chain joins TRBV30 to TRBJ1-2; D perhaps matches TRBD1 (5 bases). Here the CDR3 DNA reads TGTGCCTGGAGTTCGGGACGGAACTATGGCTACACCTTC. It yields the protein CAWSSGRNYGYTF.